The clone carrying this T cell receptor beta chain was counted between two and nine times. The antigen remains unidentified. This record belongs to a study of T cell repertoires in cytomegalovirus infection. V was shortened by 11 bases and J by 1 base, with 9 bases between the two germline ends. Per the germline V gene, CDR1 is SGHTA and CDR2 is FQGNSA. The CDR3 contains 12 residues. A single record per CDR3 protein comes from TCRdb applying MiXCR to the reads. The repertoire consists of about half a million distinct CDR3 sequences, with roughly a third occurring once and the leading ten covering roughly 15%.

The sequence derives from a human donor in good health (CMV status not recorded). Some clones in this sample may be carry-over from other donors' samples. The chain recombines TRBV7-2 with TRBJ2-4; maybe TRBD1 (5 bases). Here the sequenced sample was cultured PBMCs, taken from culture after CMV antigen stimulation. The CDR3 DNA sequence: TGTGCCTCCAAGGGGGCCAAAAACATTCAGTACTTC. It specifies CASKGAKNIQYF.